This T cell receptor (beta chain) was obtained from a study of cytomegalovirus exposure and HLA in healthy donors. Study as a whole: The same platform was used for the roughly 120 validation repertoires as for the approximately 670 first-cohort repertoires, as reported in a later analysis.

This CDR3 is 15 amino acids long. Germline V CDR1 and CDR2: MDHEN, SYDVKM. J gave up 2 bases and V 8 bases, and 10 bases lay outside the gene matches. Regarding the study as a whole: The dataset shows that most TCR sequences were rare, while some public TCRs occurred in many donors. The classifier reportedly diagnosed cytomegalovirus status with high sensitivity and specificity. The study put some 150 TCR beta chains on its list as cytomegalovirus-associated.

Some clones are missing from TCRdb's copy, which holds only in-frame ones; the method was immunoSEQ multiplex PCR. Of roughly 260,000 clones listed, nearly 90% are singletons. About this clone: The antigen is undetermined.

Sample: PBMCs. The chain joins TRBV28 to TRBJ2-7; 9 bases match TRBD1. This sequence originates from a woman between 18 and 30 years old in good health and CMV-seronegative. The DNA for the CDR3 is TGTGCCAGCGTAACCGGACAGGGGAGTCCCTACGAGCAGTACTTC. It yields the protein CASVTGQGSPYEQYF.